The source of this T cell receptor (beta chain) is a study of blood T cell repertoires in COVID-19. Study in general: The United States, Italy and Spain provided the acute and convalescent COVID-19 samples. Sample material is recorded as cDNA or gDNA derived from T cells, B-cell-depleted T cells, or PBMCs.

Seattle's enrolled individuals joined amid active infection and were then monitored longitudinally. In the original workflow: The authors estimated nucleated cell counts from reference gene primer amplification. This table comes from immunoSEQ multiplex PCR, and its TCRdb copy is limited to in-frame clones, with some not included. V, J and clone size derive from that table, while D and trimming were established from the DNA sequence. The table has 250,000 to 300,000 clones, 80% to 90% seen once. The receptor's source is an older woman with COVID-19, enrolled during active disease. The sequencing input was peripheral blood.

CDR3 DNA sequence: TGCGCCAGCAGCCAAGATCGGGAACTAGCGGGAGGACCTAACACCGGGGAGCTGTTTTTT. Translation gives CASSQDRELAGGPNTGELFF. The chain uses TRBV4-1 and TRBJ2-2; 12 bases are shared with TRBD2. The germline V gene encodes CDR1 MGHRA and CDR2 YSYEKL. V lost 0 bases to trimming and J lost 2 bases; unmatched junction nucleotides: 10. The CDR3 is 20 residues long.